This TCR beta chain originates from a study of blood T cell repertoires in COVID-19. The wider study: PBMCs, B-cell-depleted T cells, or T cells provided the cDNA or gDNA that made up the material.

Germline-derived CDR1 and CDR2 are SGHAT and FQNNGV. This CDR3 comprises 15 residues. With 5 bases removed from V and 4 bases from J, the gap between germline ends came to 18 bases. Measured with immunoSEQ multiplex PCR; TCRdb has only the in-frame clones, and not every one. The table includes 70,000 to 90,000 clones, more than 85% detected once. This chain uses TRBV11-2 with TRBJ2-7; unclear D gene. Specimen: PBMCs or T cells enriched from blood (not recorded which). This clonotype originated in a woman between 50 and 59 years old with acute COVID-19. Here the CDR3 DNA reads TGTGCCAGCAGCCTCAAGTTCCGCGGTGGTTACGAGCAGTACTTC. Encoded protein: CASSLKFRGGYEQYF.